This entry lists 30 T cell receptor beta chains sequenced from one sample in a study of control samples from healthy donors and cancer patients. Generated by immunoSEQ multiplex PCR, the TCRdb table keeps only in-frame clones and is missing some. The sample has over 40,000 clones; roughly 90% are singletons. Sequencing was carried out using PBMCs. The receptors originated from a man aged 50-59 years with head and neck cancer.

The chain has TRBV3-1 (or the pseudogene TRBV3-2) and TRBJ2-1; 7 bases align to TRBD1. Per germline, CDR1 LGHDT and CDR2 YNNKEL (reference sequence). The ends lost 5 bases at V and 0 bases at J; junction bases unmatched: 13. This CDR3 has 18 residues. The CDR3 here is CASSSSRDRSISYNEQFF. The CDR3 DNA is TGTGCCAGCAGCTCAAGTAGGGACAGAAGCATCTCCTACAATGAGCAGTTCTTC.

This chain joins TRBV28 and TRBJ1-2; 9 bases are a match to TRBD1. V was pared by 7 bases and J by 3 bases, with 9 bases of the junction left unmatched. Germline V gives CDR1 MDHEN, CDR2 SYDVKM. This CDR3 contains 15 residues. This CDR3 reads CASTTTGGEDYGYTF. The CDR3 DNA follows: TGTGCCAGCACCACCACAGGGGGCGAGGACTATGGCTACACCTTC.

The rearrangement uses TRBV5-1 and TRBJ1-1; D call uncertain. V was cut by 0 bases and J by 1 base, with 7 bases left in between. Germline V lookup: CDR1 SGHRS, CDR2 YFSETQ. CDR3 length equals 14 residues. This CDR3 reads CASSLAATNTEAFF. The CDR3 DNA follows: TGCGCCAGCAGCTTGGCCGCGACGAACACTGAAGCTTTCTTT. The whole variable domain, filled in from reference TRBV5-1 and TRBJ1-1, reads KAGVTQTPRYLIKTRGQQVTLSCSPISGHRSVSWYQQTPGQGLQFLFEYFSETQRNKGNFPGRFSGRQFSNSRSEMNVSTLELGDSALYLCASSLAATNTEAFFGQGTRLTVV.

J is TRBJ1-2 and V is TRBV2, with 9 bases fitting TRBD1. Trimming removed 6 bases from V and 8 bases from J; junction bases left unmatched: 10. The length of the CDR3 is 14 residues. CDR1 and CDR2 from the germline V gene are SNHLY and FYNNEI. In DNA form, the CDR3 reads TGTGCCAGCAGCCCAAACACAGGGGGCGGCGGCTACACCTTC. Its protein is CASSPNTGGGGYTF.

The chain carries TRBV6-2 or TRBV6-3 and TRBJ1-5; D is perhaps TRBD1 (6 bases). This CDR3 has 14 amino acids. Germline loops: CDR1 MNHEY, CDR2 SVGEGT. V was cut by 5 bases and J by 6 bases, with 14 bases left in between. CDR3 DNA: TGTGCCAGCAGTCCCACAGGGAGATTTCAGCCCCAGCATTTT. Residues: CASSPTGRFQPQHF.

This chain joins TRBV6-2 or TRBV6-3 and TRBJ2-7; unclear D gene. Deletions cut 2 bases from V and 7 bases from J, with 18 bases between. This CDR3 is built from 15 residues. Germline V lookup: CDR1 MNHEY, CDR2 SVGEGT. The CDR3 loop is CASSYPGWGTGEQYF. The CDR3 coding sequence is TGTGCCAGCAGTTACCCCGGGTGGGGTACCGGAGAGCAGTACTTC.

V usage is TRBV30 and J usage is TRBJ1-6, with D perhaps TRBD1 (5 bases). Germline assignment: CDR1 GTSNPN and CDR2 SVGIG (reference sequence). The CDR3 loop spans 16 amino acids. Trimming took 8 bases from V and 0 from J, leaving 17 bases between them. CDR3 coding DNA: TGTGCCACCCAGGGAGGGGCAGGCTCCTATAATTCACCCCTCCACTTT. Protein: CATQGGAGSYNSPLHF.

The chain uses TRBV2 and TRBJ2-5; a possible D gene is TRBD2 (5 bases). Germline V gives CDR1 SNHLY, CDR2 FYNNEI. The CDR3 extends over 13 amino acids. The V end lost 6 bases, the J end lost 4 bases, and 12 bases lay between the germline ends. CDR3 sequence reads: CASRLVVGETQYF. The DNA of the CDR3 is TGTGCCAGCAGACTAGTGGTGGGAGAGACCCAGTACTTC.

This chain joins TRBV28 and TRBJ2-3, with D uncertain. Trimming took 5 bases from V and 6 from J, leaving 6 bases between them. The length of the CDR3 is 11 residues. Germline CDR1 MDHEN, CDR2 SYDVKM. The chain's CDR3 is CASSPVDTQYF. In nucleotides, the CDR3 is TGTGCCAGCAGTCCGGTGGATACGCAGTATTTT.

This clone is a singleton in its sample. V gene TRBV7-8 combines with J gene TRBJ2-2; D is undetermined. The CDR3 is 13 residues long. V dropped 3 bases and J dropped 4 bases, with 6 bases sitting between them. Per germline, CDR1 SGHVS and CDR2 FQNEAQ. The CDR3 loop reads CASSLSRTGELFF. The CDR3 DNA is TGTGCCAGCAGCTTGAGTCGCACCGGGGAGCTGTTTTTT.

CDR3 bases: TGTGCCAGCAGCTTAGGGTACGGGGGAACAGATACGCAGTATTTT. Protein product: CASSLGYGGTDTQYF. V gene TRBV11-3 combines with J gene TRBJ2-3; possible D gene TRBD2, 6 bases. This CDR3 is 15 amino acids long. The V end lost 1 base, the J end lost 3 bases, and 11 bases lay between the germline ends. The germline V gene encodes CDR1 SGHNT and CDR2 YENEEA.

The chain recombines TRBV5-4 with TRBJ2-7, with D maybe TRBD1 (6 bases). CDR1 and CDR2 (germline): SGHNT, YYREEE (reference sequence). Trimming stripped 4 bases from V and 2 bases from J, with 19 bases between. The CDR3 runs 16 residues. The CDR3 loop reads CASSPSGTRTPYEQYF. CDR3 in DNA: TGTGCCAGCAGCCCCTCCGGGACACGGACTCCCTACGAGCAGTACTTC. The variable domain in full, with the rest retrieved from reference TRBV5-4 and TRBJ2-7, is ETGVTQSPTHLIKTRGQQVTLRCSSQSGHNTVSWYQQALGQGPQFIFQYYREEENGRGNFPPRFSGLQFPNYSSELNVNALELDDSALYLCASSPSGTRTPYEQYFGPGTRLTVT.

This clone was observed once. This chain uses TRBV18 with TRBJ1-1; 9 bases map to TRBD1. The germline CDR1 and CDR2 sequences are KGHSH and LQKENI. Trimming took 2 bases from V and 0 from J; bases not matched to a gene: 7. This CDR3 comprises 17 residues. CDR3 in DNA: TGTGCCAGCTCACCATCCGGGACAGGGACGATGAACACTGAAGCTTTCTTT. Its translation is CASSPSGTGTMNTEAFF.

The chain recombines TRBV11-2 with TRBJ1-3; D is ambiguous. Trimming stripped 7 bases from V and 0 bases from J, with 7 bases between. The CDR3 covers 13 residues. Germline CDR1 SGHAT, CDR2 FQNNGV. In DNA, the CDR3 is TGTGCCAGCAACCCCTCCTCTGGAAACACCATATATTTT. It translates to CASNPSSGNTIYF. The full variable domain, in which reference TRBV11-2 and TRBJ1-3 provide the parts outside the CDR3, is EAGVAQSPRYKIIEKRQSVAFWCNPISGHATLYWYQQILGQGPKLLIQFQNNGVVDDSQLPKDRFSAERLKGVDSTLKIQPAKLEDSAVYLCASNPSSGNTIYFGEGSWLTVV.

In DNA, the CDR3 is TGTGCCAGTACTCCGACAGGGACGTTCCACGAGCAGTACTTC. The encoded protein is CASTPTGTFHEQYF. The chain combines TRBV19 with TRBJ2-7; 7 bases fit TRBD1. This CDR3 is 14 amino acids long. CDR1 and CDR2 (germline): LNHDA, SQIVND (reference sequence). V shed 7 bases, J shed 5 bases, and the junction held 11 bases outside the gene matches. Full variable domain (remainder filled in from reference TRBV19 and TRBJ2-7): DGGITQSPKYLFRKEGQNVTLSCEQNLNHDAMYWYRQDPGQGLRLIYYSQIVNDFQKGDIAEGYSVSREKKESFPLTVTSAQKNPTAFYLCASTPTGTFHEQYFGPGTRLTVT.

This clone was detected only once. The chain uses TRBV5-1 and TRBJ2-3, with D tentatively TRBD2 (5 bases). The CDR3 length is 13 residues. V was cut by 6 bases and J by 7 bases, with 15 bases left in between. Per germline, CDR1 SGHRS and CDR2 YFSETQ. The CDR3 spells CASNQSPGYTQYF. The CDR3, as DNA: TGCGCCAGCAACCAATCGCCGGGGTATACGCAGTATTTT.

This clone was seen only once. V gene TRBV27 combines with J gene TRBJ1-4, with D uncertain. CDR3 size: 15 residues. The germline gives CDR1 MNHEY, CDR2 SMNVEV (reference sequence). V lost 4 bases and J 8 bases, leaving 17 bases between the germline ends. The CDR3 reads CASSSFREGGEKLFF. CDR3 DNA: TGTGCCAGCAGTTCCTTCCGGGAGGGAGGGGAAAAACTGTTTTTT.

The chain recombines TRBV27 with TRBJ2-3; D is undetermined. The CDR3 runs 12 residues. Germline V lookup: CDR1 MNHEY, CDR2 SMNVEV (reference sequence). V was shortened by 8 bases and J by 6 bases, with 12 bases between the two germline ends. As DNA, the CDR3 is TGTGCCAGCTCCATCCCCCCGGATACGCAGTATTTT. It translates to CASSIPPDTQYF.

This clone has a single count. J is TRBJ1-1 and V is TRBV28, with D uncertain. Trimming took 3 bases from V and 5 from J, leaving 13 bases between them. Germline V gene sequence: CDR1 MDHEN, CDR2 SYDVKM. CDR3 length: 14 residues. For the CDR3, the DNA is TGTGCCAGCAGTTTTGCGGTGGCTCTGACTGAAGCTTTCTTT. This sequence encodes CASSFAVALTEAFF.

The chain couples TRBV5-4 to TRBJ2-1; 13 nucleotides match TRBD2. The CDR3 contains 14 residues. The germline V gene encodes CDR1 SGHNT and CDR2 YYREEE (reference sequence). V gave up 2 bases and J gave up 8 bases; unmatched junction bases: 1. CDR3 coding DNA: TGTGCCAGCAGCTTTGGACTAGCGGGGGATGAGCAGTTCTTC. Protein: CASSFGLAGDEQFF.

The chain uses TRBV13 and TRBJ2-7, with D hard to call. Per the germline V gene, CDR1 is PRHDT and CDR2 is FYEKMQ (reference sequence). V lost 5 bases and J lost 3, with 17 bases in between. This CDR3 has 15 residues. CDR3 protein: CASSARLALDYEQYF. The CDR3 DNA reads as TGTGCCAGCAGCGCGAGGCTGGCTCTGGACTACGAGCAGTACTTC.

The chain recombines TRBV12-3 or TRBV12-4 with TRBJ2-2; D remains unclear. This CDR3 comprises 13 residues. V was trimmed by 5 bases and J by 5 bases, leaving 9 bases between them. CDR3 sequence reads: CASSQDHTGELFF. CDR3 nucleotide sequence: TGTGCCAGCAGTCAGGACCATACCGGGGAGCTGTTTTTT.

This chain connects TRBV30 to TRBJ1-4, with D unresolved. Germline CDR1 is GTSNPN and CDR2 is SVGIG (reference sequence). The CDR3 is made up of 13 amino acids. Trimming pared 3 bases from V and 8 bases from J, leaving 13 bases between. This CDR3 reads CAWSLGGSEKLFF. DNA for the CDR3: TGTGCCTGGAGCCTCGGAGGGAGCGAAAAACTGTTTTTT. The whole variable domain, filled in from reference TRBV30 and TRBJ1-4, reads SQTIHQWPATLVQPVGSPLSLECTVEGTSNPNLYWYRQAAGRGLQLLFYSVGIGQISSEVPQNLSASRPQDRQFILSSKKLLLSDSGFYLCAWSLGGSEKLFFGSGTQLSVL.

The V gene is TRBV5-5, the J gene TRBJ2-7; 9 bases align to TRBD2. The CDR3 spans 15 residues. V lost 4 bases and J lost 2; bases outside the gene matches: 7. Looked up from germline, CDR1 is SGHKS and CDR2 is YYEKEE (reference sequence). CDR3 in DNA: TGTGCCAGCAGCCCCCGGACTAGCGCAACCTACGAGCAGTACTTC. This translates into CASSPRTSATYEQYF.

The chain has TRBV3-1 (or the pseudogene TRBV3-2) and TRBJ2-7; D remains ambiguous. The CDR3 spans 14 residues. Germline values: CDR1 LGHDT, CDR2 YNNKEL (reference sequence). Deletions cut 0 bases from V and 8 bases from J, with 14 bases between. The chain's CDR3 is CASSQEQAQPKQYF. As DNA, the CDR3 is TGTGCCAGCAGCCAAGAGCAGGCACAGCCGAAGCAGTACTTC.

The chain carries TRBV28 and TRBJ2-7, with TRBD2 matching 12 bases. J gave up 4 bases and V 6 bases, and 7 bases lay outside the gene matches. The CDR3 has 15 amino acids. The germline gives CDR1 MDHEN, CDR2 SYDVKM. The CDR3 region is CASRGGTSGSYEQYF. The CDR3 nucleotides read TGTGCCAGCAGGGGCGGGACTAGCGGGTCTTACGAGCAGTACTTC.

The rearrangement joins TRBV7-2 to TRBJ2-7; no clear D. V shed 5 bases and J shed 1 base, with 9 bases lying between them. This CDR3 is built from 13 residues. Germline V CDR1 and CDR2: SGHTA, FQGNSA. This CDR3 is CASSPDPSYEQYF. CDR3 sequence (DNA): TGTGCCAGCAGCCCCGATCCGTCCTACGAGCAGTACTTC. The complete variable domain, with remaining parts taken from reference TRBV7-2 and TRBJ2-7, reads GAGVSQSPSNKVTEKGKDVELRCDPISGHTALYWYRQSLGQGLEFLIYFQGNSAPDKSGLPSDRFSAERTGGSVSTLTIQRTQQEDSAVYLCASSPDPSYEQYFGPGTRLTVT.

This sequence joins TRBV7-6 and TRBJ2-3; D is perhaps TRBD2 (6 bases). Per the germline V gene, CDR1 is SGHVS and CDR2 is FNYEAQ. Trimming stripped 1 base from V and 1 base from J, with 12 bases between. This CDR3 has 16 amino acids. The CDR3 nucleotides are TGTGCCAGCAGCTTAGGGAGGTCTAGCGGCACAGATACGCAGTATTTT. Protein product: CASSLGRSSGTDTQYF.

The chain links TRBV6-1 to TRBJ1-3; possibly TRBD1 for D (6 bases). Germline V CDR1 and CDR2: MNHNS, SASEGT. V was trimmed by 3 bases and J by 3 bases, leaving 12 bases between them. The CDR3 sequence is 15 residues long. This CDR3 reads CASSEVQGLGNTIYF. CDR3 DNA sequence: TGTGCCAGCAGTGAGGTACAGGGACTTGGAAACACCATATATTTT.

The count of this clone is one. The chain employs TRBV28 and TRBJ1-6, with no clear D. The CDR3 consists of 13 residues. With 5 bases removed from V and 7 bases from J, the gap between germline ends came to 9 bases. Germline-derived CDR1 and CDR2 are MDHEN and SYDVKM. The CDR3 sequence: CASSATPNSPLHF. The DNA of the CDR3 is TGTGCCAGCAGTGCCACACCAAATTCACCCCTCCACTTT.